One T cell receptor (beta chain) is described in this entry. What it binds is unknown. This entry is derived from a study of cytotoxic CD8 clonotypes in ibrutinib-treated CLL. The overall study: Responses: some 25 partial, 2 complete; after median 68 months, roughly 14 stayed remitted, approximately twelve progressed. Findings and caveats of the study: Once treatment began, public clonotypes, which were uncommon, contracted or stayed stable. Baseline-level clonality went beyond age-matched healthy donors and moved in step with circulating CD8+ T-cell counts.

Investigators sought sequencing depths of between 1 in 200,000 and 1 in 1 million T cells. The protocol was immunoSEQ multiplex PCR, while the TCRdb copy is restricted to in-frame clones and leaves out a portion. The sample lists under 200,000 clones; about four fifths were seen once. The material was PBMCs, obtained after 24 months of ibrutinib treatment. The sequence was collected from a human donor with chronic lymphocytic leukemia.

CDR3 in amino acids: CASAVRGQGYEQYF. The CDR3 DNA sequence: TGTGCCAGCGCAGTACGGGGCCAGGGCTACGAGCAGTACTTC. This chain connects TRBV6-6 to TRBJ2-7; either TRBD1 or TRBD2 may supply D (5 bases each). Trimming took off 8 bases at V and 3 bases at J, with 17 bases between the two ends. CDR3 length: 14 amino acids. From germline, CDR1 is MNHNY and CDR2 SVGAGI (reference sequence).